This is a list of T cell receptor beta chains from one sample in a study of cytotoxic CD8 clonotypes in ibrutinib-treated CLL. TCRdb's copy holds only in-frame clones and misses some; the assay was immunoSEQ multiplex PCR. The sample includes 130,000 to 150,000 clones, about 80% seen only once; the top ten take over 10%. Sequenced material: PBMCs, taken after 12 months of ibrutinib treatment. All receptors come from a human donor with chronic lymphocytic leukemia. Both conserved end residues are part of each CDR3. The order of the fields is J gene, clone size, D gene, V gene, CDR3 protein, CDR3 DNA. A D gene is named only where the DNA matches it firmly. Not all rows give a size; the values are once, few, many and, for expanded clones, a class.

>TRBJ2-5|.|TRBD1|TRBV28
CASSLILTGGSQGTQYF
TGTGCCAGCAGTTTAATTCTTACAGGGGGAAGCCAAGGGACCCAGTACTTC
>TRBJ2-1|few|.|TRBV7-7
CASSSNPDNEQFF
TGTGCCAGCAGCTCCAACCCGGATAATGAGCAGTTCTTC
>TRBJ1-2|.|.|TRBV15
CATSSHYPNEQNYGYTF
TGTGCCACCAGCAGCCACTACCCGAACGAACAGAACTATGGCTACACCTTC
>TRBJ1-1|.|.|TRBV5-1
CASSRIGTMNTEAFF
TGCGCCAGCAGCCGAATCGGGACAATGAACACTGAAGCTTTCTTT
>TRBJ1-1|.|.|TRBV7-9
CASSVKAIDGELRTEAFF
TGTGCCAGCAGCGTAAAGGCGATAGACGGCGAGCTGCGGACTGAAGCTTTCTTT
>TRBJ2-1|.|TRBD1|TRBV7-6
CASSPAGTDLYNEQFF
TGTGCCAGCAGCCCCGCCGGGACAGACCTATACAATGAGCAGTTCTTC
>TRBJ1-1|.|.|TRBV30
CAWHYMNTEAFF
TGTGCCTGGCATTACATGAACACTGAAGCTTTCTTT
>TRBJ2-3|.|.|TRBV11-3
CASSSRQRTDTQYF
TGTGCCAGCAGCTCCCGACAGCGCACAGATACGCAGTATTTT
>TRBJ2-3|.|.|TRBV7-9
CASSLGSGTPYTDTQYF
TGTGCCAGCAGCTTAGGATCCGGGACCCCCTACACAGATACGCAGTATTTT
>TRBJ2-3|.|TRBD2|TRBV2
CASSEVGGTDTQYF
TGTGCCAGCAGTGAGGTGGGAGGGACAGATACGCAGTATTTT
>TRBJ2-5|once|TRBD1|TRBV5-4
CASSPNTGELETQYF
TGTGCCAGCAGCCCAAATACAGGGGAATTGGAGACCCAGTACTTC
>TRBJ2-1|.|TRBD1|TRBV4-2
CASSQGQGFEQFF
TGTGCCAGCAGCCAGGGACAGGGGTTCGAGCAGTTCTTC
>TRBJ1-1|.|.|TRBV6-1
CASSERRAIYGTEAFF
TGTGCCAGCAGTGAACGGAGGGCAATATATGGCACTGAAGCTTTCTTT
>TRBJ2-7|.|TRBD2|TRBV25-1
CASSESSGIEQYF
TGTGCCAGCAGTGAGTCTAGCGGGATCGAGCAGTACTTC
>TRBJ2-2|.|TRBD2|TRBV28
CASTSSGRTGELFF
TGTGCCAGCACATCTAGCGGGAGAACCGGGGAGCTGTTTTTT
>TRBJ2-3|.|.|TRBV11-2
CASSFHRATDTQYF
TGTGCCAGCAGCTTCCACAGGGCCACAGATACGCAGTATTTT
>TRBJ2-3|.|TRBD2|TRBV2
CASSRSSSGTDTQYF
TGTGCCAGCAGTAGGTCGTCTAGCGGGACAGATACGCAGTATTTT
>TRBJ2-1|.|.|TRBV30
CAWSGVEEQFF
TGTGCCTGGAGCGGCGTAGAGGAGCAGTTCTTC
>TRBJ2-4|.|.|TRBV7-2
CASSQGGFGVVKNIQYF
TGTGCCAGCAGCCAGGGGGGATTCGGGGTCGTCAAAAACATTCAGTACTTC
>TRBJ1-1|few|.|TRBV29-1
CSEGVITEAFF
TGCAGCGAGGGGGTTATCACTGAAGCTTTCTTT
>TRBJ2-3|.|.|TRBV19
CASSASRVPLADTQYF
TGTGCCAGTAGTGCCTCCAGGGTGCCGTTGGCAGATACGCAGTATTTT
>TRBJ1-2|few|.|TRBV30
CAWSVRSPTNGYTF
TGTGCCTGGAGTGTTCGTAGCCCTACCAATGGCTACACCTTC
>TRBJ1-1|.|.|TRBV7-6
CASSPFIGGSNTEAFF
TGTGCCAGCAGCCCATTTATTGGGGGCAGCAACACTGAAGCTTTCTTT
>TRBJ2-7|.|.|TRBV5-1
CASSLGGISSYEQYF
TGCGCCAGCAGCTTGGGGGGTATTAGCTCGTACGAGCAGTACTTC
>TRBJ2-7|.|TRBD1|TRBV5-1
CASSLGQGHEQYF
TGCGCCAGCAGCTTGGGACAGGGTCACGAGCAGTACTTC
>TRBJ1-1|few|TRBD1|TRBV11-2
CASSYSTGLGNTEAFF
TGTGCCAGCAGCTACTCGACAGGGCTGGGGAACACTGAAGCTTTCTTT
>TRBJ1-1|.|TRBD1|TRBV7-2
CASSFYRGENTEAFF
TGTGCCAGCAGCTTTTACAGGGGGGAAAACACTGAAGCTTTCTTT
>TRBJ1-1|.|TRBD1|TRBV5-1
CASSLNRGNTEAFF
TGCGCCAGCAGCTTGAACAGGGGGAACACTGAAGCTTTCTTT
>TRBJ2-5|.|.|TRBV4-3
CASSQEVGRTGETQYF
TGCGCCAGCAGCCAAGAAGTGGGTCGGACGGGAGAGACCCAGTACTTC
>TRBJ2-7|.|TRBD2|TRBV6-5
CASSYIAGGTYEQYF
TGTGCCAGCAGTTATATAGCGGGAGGAACCTACGAGCAGTACTTC
>TRBJ2-7|.|TRBD2|TRBV13
CASSPSSGRAGAHEQYF
TGTGCCAGCAGCCCGTCTAGCGGGAGGGCCGGGGCCCACGAGCAGTACTTC
>TRBJ1-2|.|.|TRBV18
CASSPPLAGGDYGYTF
TGTGCCAGCTCACCACCATTGGCAGGAGGAGACTATGGCTACACCTTC
>TRBJ1-1|.|.|TRBV6-5
CASSYLPGAYEAFF
TGTGCCAGCAGTTACTTGCCAGGGGCCTATGAAGCTTTCTTT
>TRBJ2-7|few|.|TRBV4-3
CASSQERGHHYEQYF
TGCGCCAGCAGCCAAGAACGAGGACACCACTACGAGCAGTACTTC
>TRBJ2-7|.|TRBD2|TRBV4-1
CASSQTSGTSYEQYF
TGCGCCAGCAGCCAGACTAGCGGGACCTCCTACGAGCAGTACTTC
>TRBJ2-2|.|.|TRBV9
CASSASQSGLTGELFF
TGTGCCAGCAGCGCGTCCCAGTCCGGGCTCACCGGGGAGCTGTTTTTT
>TRBJ2-7|.|.|TRBV7-3
CASSSTAAHEQYF
TGTGCCAGCAGCTCGACAGCGGCGCACGAGCAGTACTTC
>TRBJ2-7|.|TRBD1|TRBV4-3
CASSPGMGTATYEQYF
TGCGCCAGCAGCCCAGGGATGGGGACAGCGACCTACGAGCAGTACTTC
>TRBJ2-5|.|TRBD2|TRBV11-3
CASSQGLAGDETQYF
TGTGCCAGCAGCCAAGGACTAGCGGGAGACGAGACCCAGTACTTC
>TRBJ2-1|few|.|TRBV29-1
CSGQLEDEQFF
TGCAGCGGTCAACTAGAGGATGAGCAGTTCTTC